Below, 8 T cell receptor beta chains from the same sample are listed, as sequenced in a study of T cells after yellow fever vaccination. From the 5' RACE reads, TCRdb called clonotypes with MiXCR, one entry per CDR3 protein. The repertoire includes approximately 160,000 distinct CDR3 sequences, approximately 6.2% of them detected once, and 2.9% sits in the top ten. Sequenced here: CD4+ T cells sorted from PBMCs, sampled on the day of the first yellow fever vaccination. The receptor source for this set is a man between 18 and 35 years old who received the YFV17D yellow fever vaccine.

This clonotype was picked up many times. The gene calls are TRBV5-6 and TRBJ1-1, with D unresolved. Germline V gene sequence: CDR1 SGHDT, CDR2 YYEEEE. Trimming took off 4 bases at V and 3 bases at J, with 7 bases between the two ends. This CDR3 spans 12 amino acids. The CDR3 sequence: CASSPQHTEAFF. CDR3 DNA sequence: TGTGCCAGCAGCCCCCAGCACACTGAAGCTTTCTTT.

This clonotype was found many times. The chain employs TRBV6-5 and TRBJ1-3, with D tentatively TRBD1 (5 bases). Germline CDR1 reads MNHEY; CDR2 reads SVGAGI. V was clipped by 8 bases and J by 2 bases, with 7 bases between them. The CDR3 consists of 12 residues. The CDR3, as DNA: TGTGCCAGCGGGGGTCCTGGAAACACCATATATTTT. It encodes CASGGPGNTIYF.

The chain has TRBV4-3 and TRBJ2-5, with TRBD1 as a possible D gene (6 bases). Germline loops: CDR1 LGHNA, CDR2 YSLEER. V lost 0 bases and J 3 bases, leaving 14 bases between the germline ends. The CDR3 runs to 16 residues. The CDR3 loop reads CASSQEIARGEETQYF. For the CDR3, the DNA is TGCGCCAGCAGCCAAGAAATAGCCAGGGGAGAAGAGACCCAGTACTTC.

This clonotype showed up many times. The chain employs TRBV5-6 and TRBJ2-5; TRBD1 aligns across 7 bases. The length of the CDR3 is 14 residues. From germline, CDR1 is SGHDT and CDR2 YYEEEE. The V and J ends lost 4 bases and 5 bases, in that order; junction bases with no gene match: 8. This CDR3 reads CASSTLDREETQYF. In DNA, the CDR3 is TGTGCCAGCAGCACCCTAGACAGGGAGGAGACCCAGTACTTC.

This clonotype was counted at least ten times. The CDR3 DNA sequence: TGTGCCCCCCACAGGGACAGGGAACGGCAAGAAGAGCAGTACGTC. This codes for CAPHRDRERQEEQYV. The chain carries TRBV7-3 and TRBJ2-7, with 9 bases lining up with TRBD1. CDR3 length: 15 residues. Looked up from germline, CDR1 is SGHTA and CDR2 is FQGTGA. The V and J ends lost 11 bases and 7 bases, in that order; junction bases with no gene match: 18.

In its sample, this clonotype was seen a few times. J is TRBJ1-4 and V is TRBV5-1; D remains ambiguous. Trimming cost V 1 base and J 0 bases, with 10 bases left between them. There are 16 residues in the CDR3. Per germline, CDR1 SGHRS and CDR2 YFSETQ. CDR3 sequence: CASSLYRMATNEKLFF. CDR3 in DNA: TGCGCCAGCAGCTTGTATAGGATGGCAACTAATGAAAAACTGTTTTTT.

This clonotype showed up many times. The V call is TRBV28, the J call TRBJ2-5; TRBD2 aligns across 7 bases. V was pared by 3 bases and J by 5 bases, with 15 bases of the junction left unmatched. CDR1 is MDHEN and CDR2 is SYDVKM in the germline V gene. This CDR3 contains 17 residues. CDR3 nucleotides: TGTGCCAGCAGTTTGGCCGGGGCGGGGGTCACTCAGGAGACCCAGTACTTC. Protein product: CASSLAGAGVTQETQYF.

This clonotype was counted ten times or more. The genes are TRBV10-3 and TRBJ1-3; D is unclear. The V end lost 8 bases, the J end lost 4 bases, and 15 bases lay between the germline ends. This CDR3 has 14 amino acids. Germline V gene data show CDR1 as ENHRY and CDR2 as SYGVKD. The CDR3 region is CAIRKELVGNTIYF. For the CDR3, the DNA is TGTGCCATCCGGAAGGAATTAGTGGGAAACACCATATATTTT.